These 11 T cell receptor beta chains originate from one sample sequenced in a study of shared clonotypes between healthy human individuals. Clones were read by immunoSEQ multiplex PCR, and TCRdb kept only the in-frame ones, dropping some. The table records over a million clones, 65% to 80% of them present only once. Sequencing input: memory CD4+ T cells sorted from blood. Subset specified: CD45RA-negative fraction. The receptors were gathered from a young man in good health.

The chain joins TRBV7-2 to TRBJ2-7; tentative D call: TRBD2 (6 bases). Germline values: CDR1 SGHTA, CDR2 FQGNSA. The CDR3 sequence is 15 residues long. The germline V and J ends were trimmed by 3 bases and 2 bases, with 14 bases remaining between them. In DNA, the CDR3 is TGTGCCAGCAGCTTGGAGGGCCTAAGGACCTACGAGCAGTACTTC. Protein sequence: CASSLEGLRTYEQYF. The full variable domain, its missing parts supplied by reference TRBV7-2 and TRBJ2-7, is GAGVSQSPSNKVTEKGKDVELRCDPISGHTALYWYRQSLGQGLEFLIYFQGNSAPDKSGLPSDRFSAERTGGSVSTLTIQRTQQEDSAVYLCASSLEGLRTYEQYFGPGTRLTVT.

V is TRBV4-3 and J is TRBJ2-1; D is uncertain. The CDR3 extends over 16 amino acids. Between the trimmed V and J ends, which lost 0 bases and 0 bases, there was a span of 9 bases. Germline CDR1 and CDR2: LGHNA and YSLEER. This CDR3 reads CASSQDSSFSYNEQFF. CDR3 coding DNA: TGCGCCAGCAGCCAAGACTCGAGCTTCTCCTACAATGAGCAGTTCTTC.

The J gene is TRBJ2-7, the V gene TRBV7-9; tentative D call: TRBD2 (5 bases). In germline, CDR1 is SEHNR, CDR2 FQNEAQ (reference sequence). Trimming removed 4 bases at V and 4 bases at J, with 11 bases between. This CDR3 region has 13 residues. In DNA, the CDR3 is TGTGCCAGCAGCTCCCGGGGAGTTTACGAGCAGTACTTC. The encoded protein is CASSSRGVYEQYF.

The DNA for the CDR3 is TGTGCCAGCTCACCCCCCACGTCTTATGGCTACACCTTC. Amino acids: CASSPPTSYGYTF. This chain connects TRBV18 to TRBJ1-2; D unresolved. This CDR3 contains 13 residues. Germline values: CDR1 KGHSH, CDR2 LQKENI. V shed 3 bases and J shed 5 bases, with 10 bases lying between them.

V gene TRBV5-4 combines with J gene TRBJ2-3; tentative D call: TRBD1 (6 bases). The V and J ends lost 3 bases and 5 bases respectively, with 16 bases between them. CDR3 length: 15 amino acids. Germline CDR1 SGHNT, CDR2 YYREEE (reference sequence). CDR3 residues: CASSSPGTPGDTQYF. CDR3 DNA sequence: TGTGCCAGCAGCTCCCCCGGGACACCAGGAGATACGCAGTATTTT.

V is TRBV30 and J is TRBJ2-5; 7 nucleotides agree with TRBD1. Losses at the gene ends were 2 bases for V and 13 bases for J; bases not matched to a gene: 10. This CDR3 is 12 amino acids long. In germline, CDR1 is GTSNPN, CDR2 SVGIG (reference sequence). The CDR3 reads CAWSQPNRGRYF. DNA of the CDR3: TGTGCCTGGAGTCAACCCAACAGGGGTCGGTACTTC.

This clone has just a few counts. This chain joins TRBV6-6 and TRBJ1-2; D may be TRBD1 (5 bases). The V gene lost 6 bases and the J gene lost 7 bases, with 15 bases spanning the gap. Germline values: CDR1 MNHNY, CDR2 SVGAGI (reference sequence). The CDR3 runs 13 residues. As DNA, the CDR3 is TGTGCCAGCAGGTCAACAGGTAGTGGTGGCTACACCTTC. Its protein is CASRSTGSGGYTF.

At least ten counts were recorded for this clone. The rearrangement joins TRBV5-5 to TRBJ2-7; TRBD2 matches at 9 bases. Trimming at V came to 4 bases and at J to 2 bases, leaving 7 bases not matched to a gene. CDR1 SGHKS and CDR2 YYEKEE come from the germline V gene (reference sequence). The CDR3 contains 15 residues. The CDR3 DNA is TGTGCCAGCAGCCTGACGGCGGGAGGGCCCTACGAGCAGTACTTC. Its protein product is CASSLTAGGPYEQYF.

A few counts support this clone. The rearrangement joins TRBV27 to TRBJ2-3; the D gene is possibly TRBD2 (6 bases). Germline CDR1 is MNHEY and CDR2 is SMNVEV (reference sequence). V lost 6 bases and J 6 bases, leaving 16 bases between the germline ends. This CDR3 comprises 14 residues. The CDR3 region has the DNA TGTGCCAGCAGAGTGGGACTGTTTGTGGATACGCAGTATTTT. Protein sequence: CASRVGLFVDTQYF.

This rearrangement joins TRBV21-1 to TRBJ1-4. TRBV21-1 is tagged as a pseudogene. The CDR3 runs 17 residues. In nucleotides, the CDR3 is TGTGCCAGCAGCACAAATAGCTACGGGGTTAGTTATGAAAAACTGTTTTTT. Translated: CASSTNSYGVSYEKLFF.

This chain joins TRBV12-5 and TRBJ2-1; 10 bases are a match to TRBD1. The CDR3 has 15 residues. The germline V gene encodes CDR1 LGHNT and CDR2 FRNRAP. V gave up 5 bases and J gave up 4 bases; unmatched junction bases: 5. The CDR3 nucleotides are TGTGCTAGTGGTCCAGGGACAGGGGATTACAATGAGCAGTTCTTC. Protein: CASGPGTGDYNEQFF.